This T cell receptor (beta chain) derives from a study of T cells expressing NK-cell markers. At the level of the study: All TCR beta repertoires analysed originated from sorted CD3+CD56+NKG2C+, CD3+CD56+NKG2C- and CD3+CD56-NKG2C+ T cells.

One entry per CDR3 protein, without DNA, is what TCRdb gives after re-calling the 5' RACE reads. This table holds about 460,000 distinct CDR3 sequences. Germline V gives CDR1 KGHDR, CDR2 SFDVKD. This CDR3 has 16 residues. The rearrangement links TRBV24-1 to TRBJ2-3; TCRdb designates TRBD1, a call that cannot be tested without DNA. This sequence was found in a woman aged 45-65 years in good health. Sequenced input: blood T cells: a sorted CD56 or NKG2C T cell subset, CD4+ or CD8+ T cells, or bulk PBMC T cells (not recorded which). Here the CDR3 reads CATSDNAGSNTDTQYF.